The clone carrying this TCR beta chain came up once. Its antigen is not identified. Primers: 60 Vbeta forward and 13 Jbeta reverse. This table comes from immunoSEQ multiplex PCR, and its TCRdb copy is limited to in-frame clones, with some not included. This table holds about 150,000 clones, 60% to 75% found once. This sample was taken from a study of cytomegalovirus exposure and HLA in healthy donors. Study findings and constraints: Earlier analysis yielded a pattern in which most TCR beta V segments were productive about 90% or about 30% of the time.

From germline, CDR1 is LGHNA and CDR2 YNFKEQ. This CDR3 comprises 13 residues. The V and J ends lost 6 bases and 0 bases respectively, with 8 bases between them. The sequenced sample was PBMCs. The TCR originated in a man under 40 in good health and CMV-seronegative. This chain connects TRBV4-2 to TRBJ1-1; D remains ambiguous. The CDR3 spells CASRRGVNTEAFF. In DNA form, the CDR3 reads TGTGCCAGCAGGAGAGGTGTGAACACTGAAGCTTTCTTT.